The rows below give T cell receptor beta chains drawn from one sample of a study of control samples from healthy donors and cancer patients. The method was immunoSEQ multiplex PCR; TCRdb's version includes in-frame clones alone and lacks a portion of them. The table records around 100,000 clones, 75% to 90% of them present only once. The material sequenced was PBMCs. Source of these receptors: a man aged 55 to 70 with lung cancer. Each CDR3 is given with its conserved first and last residue. A D gene is named only where the DNA matches it firmly. The size entry is marked missing in some rows and otherwise reads once, few, many or a size class.

cdr3_nt,cdr3_aa,v_call,d_call,j_call,clone_size
TGTGCCAGCTCAACGGGACAGGGAAACTATGGCTACACCTTC,CASSTGQGNYGYTF,TRBV18,TRBD1,TRBJ1-2,NA
TGTGCCAGTAGTACTCGGCCCCAAGAGACCCAGTACTTC,CASSTRPQETQYF,TRBV19,NA,TRBJ2-5,NA
TGTGCCAGCAGCCAGATAGGGACTTATGGCTACACCTTC,CASSQIGTYGYTF,TRBV3-1/TRBV3-2,NA,TRBJ1-2,NA
TGTGCCAGCACCGGTTGGGGAGGTGAGAGCAATCAGCCCCAGCATTTT,CASTGWGGESNQPQHF,TRBV7-2,NA,TRBJ1-5,NA
TGTGCCAGCAGGCCAACGTGGAACTATGGCTACACCTTC,CASRPTWNYGYTF,TRBV7-2,NA,TRBJ1-2,NA
TGTGCCAGCAGCCAACCGGGCGGCTATGGCTACACCTTC,CASSQPGGYGYTF,TRBV14,NA,TRBJ1-2,NA
TGTGCCAGCAGCTTAACTGGGCGGTTTGGAAACACCATATATTTT,CASSLTGRFGNTIYF,TRBV7-3,NA,TRBJ1-3,NA
TGTGCCAGCAGTTACTCGAACAGGGAGCCTGAAAAACTGTTTTTT,CASSYSNREPEKLFF,TRBV6-5,NA,TRBJ1-4,NA
TGTGCCAGCAGCTTGTATCCGGGAGGAGGGGGAAACACCATATATTTT,CASSLYPGGGGNTIYF,TRBV5-6,NA,TRBJ1-3,NA
TGCGCCAGCAGCTTGTCCCCAGAAGAGACCCAGTACTTC,CASSLSPEETQYF,TRBV5-1,NA,TRBJ2-5,NA
TGTGCCAGCAGCCAATCCCGGACAGGACACTATGGCTACACCTTC,CASSQSRTGHYGYTF,TRBV16,TRBD1,TRBJ1-2,once
TGTGCCAGCAAGAGCATCAACCTGGGGCCTGGAAACACCATATATTTT,CASKSINLGPGNTIYF,TRBV18,NA,TRBJ1-3,NA
TGTGCCGCCTCGAACAGGGAGGTTTCGCCGAATGAGCAGTTCTTC,CAASNREVSPNEQFF,TRBV10-3,NA,TRBJ2-1,NA
TGTGCCAGCAGCCTACTGGAGGGCTACGAGCAGTACTTC,CASSLLEGYEQYF,TRBV6-6,NA,TRBJ2-7,NA
TGTGCCAGCAGCTTAAACCCTAGCACAGATACGCAGTATTTT,CASSLNPSTDTQYF,TRBV7-3,NA,TRBJ2-3,NA
TGTGCCAGCAGTTACGACAGGACTCAGCCCCAGCATTTT,CASSYDRTQPQHF,TRBV6-5,NA,TRBJ1-5,NA
TGTGCCAGCAGCGGATGGCCCCTGCGAAACACCGGGGAGCTGTTTTTT,CASSGWPLRNTGELFF,TRBV11-2,NA,TRBJ2-2,NA
TGTGCCATCAGTGCGGGACAGAACTACGAGCAGTACTTC,CAISAGQNYEQYF,TRBV10-3,TRBD1,TRBJ2-7,NA
TGTGCCAGCAGTGAAGGACAGGGGAGCTCCTACGAGCAGTACTTC,CASSEGQGSSYEQYF,TRBV6-1,TRBD1,TRBJ2-7,NA
TGTGCCAGCAGGGGGTTGGGGCCGTACACTGAAGCTTTCTTT,CASRGLGPYTEAFF,TRBV25-1,NA,TRBJ1-1,NA
TGCAGCGTTGTTGCGGGGACAAACTCCTACGAGCAGTACTTC,CSVVAGTNSYEQYF,TRBV29-1,NA,TRBJ2-7,NA
TGTGCCAGCTCACCCCAGGGGGTTCCCTACGAGCAGTACTTC,CASSPQGVPYEQYF,TRBV18,TRBD1,TRBJ2-7,NA
TGTGCCAGCAGTCGGACTCTCAGGGAGACCCAGTACTTC,CASSRTLRETQYF,TRBV27,NA,TRBJ2-5,NA
TGCGCCAGCAGCTTGGAAGCCAGGTCCTCGTTTGGTGAAGCTTTCTTT,CASSLEARSSFGEAFF,TRBV5-1,NA,TRBJ1-1,NA
TGTGCCAGCTCAAAGGCAGTCTCGAACACTGAAGCTTTCTTT,CASSKAVSNTEAFF,TRBV18,NA,TRBJ1-1,NA
TGTGCCAGTAAACTTCAGGGAGTTCGAGCTGAAGCTTTCTTT,CASKLQGVRAEAFF,TRBV19,NA,TRBJ1-1,NA
TGTGCCAGCAGTACAGCTTACTCTGGAAACACCATATATTTT,CASSTAYSGNTIYF,TRBV6-5,NA,TRBJ1-3,NA
TGTGCCAGCAGCTTAGAAGGGGGCGAGGCGGATTCACCCCTCCACTTT,CASSLEGGEADSPLHF,TRBV7-6,TRBD1,TRBJ1-6,NA
TGTGCCAGCAGCGCCCTTGGGAGTGATTCACCCCTCCACTTT,CASSALGSDSPLHF,TRBV9,NA,TRBJ1-6,NA
TGCGCCAGCAGCTTGGCCAAAGGGACAGGGTACTACGAGCAGTACTTC,CASSLAKGTGYYEQYF,TRBV5-1,TRBD1,TRBJ2-7,NA
TGCAGCGTGACCGGGACAGGGTACCAAGAGACCCAGTACTTC,CSVTGTGYQETQYF,TRBV29-1,TRBD1,TRBJ2-5,NA
TGTGCCAGTAGTATTTCACAGGGTCCGAACACCGGGGAGCTGTTTTTT,CASSISQGPNTGELFF,TRBV19,NA,TRBJ2-2,NA
TGCGCCAGCAGCTTGGAAGGGCAGCTGAATCAGCCCCAGCATTTT,CASSLEGQLNQPQHF,TRBV5-1,NA,TRBJ1-5,NA
TGTGCCAGCAGTTTTAAGCCAGGTGGTAGGGAAGCTTTCTTT,CASSFKPGGREAFF,TRBV6-5,NA,TRBJ1-1,NA
TGTGCCACCTTGGGGAGTAAAGAGACCCAGTACTTC,CATLGSKETQYF,TRBV6-5,NA,TRBJ2-5,NA
TGTGCCAGCAGTGACTCCCCGGGACAGGTTTACGGCTACACCTTC,CASSDSPGQVYGYTF,TRBV6-4,TRBD1,TRBJ1-2,NA
TGTGCCAGCAGTTCACTAGCGGGAGCTACCTACGAGCAGTACTTC,CASSSLAGATYEQYF,TRBV27,TRBD2,TRBJ2-7,NA
TGTGCCAGCAGTAATTACTGGAATAGCGGGGGGGCAGATGAGCAGTTCTTC,CASSNYWNSGGADEQFF,TRBV6-4,TRBD2,TRBJ2-1,NA
TGTGCCAGCAGTTGGGACAGGGCAAGCAATCAGCCCCAGCATTTT,CASSWDRASNQPQHF,TRBV2,TRBD1,TRBJ1-5,NA
TGTGCCAGCAGCGTCCGTCCCGGACAGGGTTTTCAAGAGACCCAGTACTTC,CASSVRPGQGFQETQYF,TRBV9,TRBD1,TRBJ2-5,NA
TGTGCCAGCAGTGAGCGGGGCTTCTATGGCTACACCTTC,CASSERGFYGYTF,TRBV6-1,NA,TRBJ1-2,NA
TGTGCCAGCAGCATGGGTTATAGCACAGATACGCAGTATTTT,CASSMGYSTDTQYF,TRBV7-6,NA,TRBJ2-3,once
TGTGCCAGCAGCTACAGGGATCAGCCCCAGCATTTT,CASSYRDQPQHF,TRBV7-9,NA,TRBJ1-5,NA
TGTGCTAGTGGTTTGGAACACCAACGGAATGAAAAACTGTTTTTT,CASGLEHQRNEKLFF,TRBV12-5,NA,TRBJ1-4,NA
TGTGCCAGCAGCTTTACCGCCCAAGAGACCCAGTACTTC,CASSFTAQETQYF,TRBV7-2,NA,TRBJ2-5,NA